The entry that follows covers one T cell receptor (beta chain) sequence. This specimen comes from a study of blood T cell repertoires in COVID-19. Study details: Acute and convalescent COVID-19 samples came from the United States, Italy and Spain.

Under the authors' procedure: Amplification with reference gene primers provided the estimates of nucleated cell counts. Method: immunoSEQ multiplex PCR; TCRdb's copy keeps in-frame clones and lacks some. V and J calls and clone size are given by that table; D and trimming were obtained from the DNA. The sample carries around 160,000 clones, around 84% recorded once. Sequences were obtained from peripheral blood. The sequence was collected from a human donor in a cohort sampled during active COVID-19.

CDR3 protein: CASRAPGQRPGELFF. The CDR3 coding sequence is TGTGCCAGTAGGGCTCCGGGTCAGAGACCCGGGGAGCTGTTTTTT. This chain joins TRBV19 and TRBJ2-2; the D is unclear. The germline V gene encodes CDR1 LNHDA and CDR2 SQIVND (reference sequence). The CDR3 totals 15 residues. V was trimmed by 6 bases and J by 6 bases, leaving 17 bases between them.